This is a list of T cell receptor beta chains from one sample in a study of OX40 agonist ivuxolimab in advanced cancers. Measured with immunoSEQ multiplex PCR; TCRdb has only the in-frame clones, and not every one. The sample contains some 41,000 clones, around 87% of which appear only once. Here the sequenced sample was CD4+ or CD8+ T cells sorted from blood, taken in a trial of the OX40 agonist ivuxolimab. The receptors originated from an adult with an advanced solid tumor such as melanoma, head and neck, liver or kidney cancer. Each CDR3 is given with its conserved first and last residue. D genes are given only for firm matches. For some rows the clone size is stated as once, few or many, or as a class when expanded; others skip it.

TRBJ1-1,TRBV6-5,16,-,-,TGTGCCAGCAGTTACTCACGGGTCAGCATGAACACTGAAGCTTTCTTT,CASSYSRVSMNTEAFF
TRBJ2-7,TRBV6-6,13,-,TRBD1,TGTGCCAGCACCAGAGGACAGGGGGGCGAGCAGTACTTC,CASTRGQGGEQYF
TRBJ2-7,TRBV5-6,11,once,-,TGTGCCAGCAGCTTTATGCGTGAGCAGTACTTC,CASSFMREQYF
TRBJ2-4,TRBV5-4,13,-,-,TGTGCCAGTCGCGAGGAAGCCAAAAACATTCAGTACTTC,CASREEAKNIQYF
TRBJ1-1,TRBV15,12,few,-,TGTGCCACCAGAACAATGAACACTGAAGCTTTCTTT,CATRTMNTEAFF
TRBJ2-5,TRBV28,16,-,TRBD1,TGTGCCAGCAGTTTGGGCCGCGGGACAGGGGTGGAGACCCAGTACTTC,CASSLGRGTGVETQYF
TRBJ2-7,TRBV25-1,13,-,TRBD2,TGTGCCGCGCCGGGGACTACCAATTACGAGCAGTACTTC,CAAPGTTNYEQYF
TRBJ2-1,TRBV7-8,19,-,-,TGTGCCAGCAGGTTCCCCCTGGCGGGTAGTTCGAGCTCCTACAATGAGCAGTTCTTC,CASRFPLAGSSSSYNEQFF
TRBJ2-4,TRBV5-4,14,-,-,TGTGCCAGCAGTTCTCGGGACGCCAAAAACATTCAGTACTTC,CASSSRDAKNIQYF
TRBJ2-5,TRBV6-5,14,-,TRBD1,TGTGCCAGCAGCCACAGGGGGCTCCAAGAGACCCAGTACTTC,CASSHRGLQETQYF
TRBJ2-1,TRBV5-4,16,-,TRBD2,TGTGCCAGCAGCCAAGGGGGACTAGAAGACTACAATGAGCAGTTCTTC,CASSQGGLEDYNEQFF